This entry lists 22 T cell receptor beta chains sequenced from one sample in a study of T cell clones after liver transplantation. Clones were sequenced by immunoSEQ multiplex PCR, and TCRdb holds only the in-frame ones, with some missing. Of approximately 65,000 clones in the sample, 80% to 95% were seen once. The sample here was CD4+ T cells from blood, taken about 26 months after liver transplant. Receptors were obtained from a human patient who received a liver transplant. The T cells may come from the graft donor.

This chain's CDR3 is CAIRLGQGAEAFF. The CDR3 region has the DNA TGTGCCATCCGTTTGGGACAGGGGGCTGAAGCTTTCTTT. This chain uses TRBV11-3 with TRBJ1-1; TRBD1 agrees at 11 bases. CDR3 length: 13 amino acids. V shed 10 bases, J shed 6 bases, and the junction held 7 bases outside the gene matches. Germline V gives CDR1 SGHNT, CDR2 YENEEA.

This sequence joins TRBV7-9 and TRBJ2-2, with unresolved D. The CDR3 runs 13 residues. Germline V gene lookup returns CDR1 SEHNR and CDR2 FQNEAQ (reference sequence). The germline V and J ends were trimmed by 4 bases and 4 bases, with 7 bases remaining between them. The CDR3 nucleotides are TGTGCCAGCAGCTCCTTTATCACCGGGGAGCTGTTTTTT. Amino acids: CASSSFITGELFF.

The chain uses TRBV5-1 and TRBJ2-1; D is perhaps TRBD1 (6 bases). CDR1 SGHRS and CDR2 YFSETQ come from the germline V gene. V lost 4 bases and J lost 5, with 16 bases in between. CDR3 length: 15 residues. The CDR3 DNA reads TGCGCCAGCAGCGAACGACAGGAGGTCCACAATGAGCAGTTCTTC. It yields the protein CASSERQEVHNEQFF.

For the CDR3, the DNA is TGTGCCAGCAGCCCCCTAGGGCCTAATCAGCCCCAGCATTTT. This translates into CASSPLGPNQPQHF. V and J are TRBV7-9 and TRBJ1-5, with D unclear. Germline values: CDR1 SEHNR, CDR2 FQNEAQ (reference sequence). This CDR3 is 14 amino acids long. V shed 5 bases and J shed 4 bases, with 12 bases lying between them. The whole variable domain, remainder taken from reference TRBV7-9 and TRBJ1-5, is DTGVSQNPRHKITKRGQNVTFRCDPISEHNRLYWYRQTLGQGPEFLTYFQNEAQLEKSRLLSDRFSAERPKGSFSTLEIQRTEQGDSAMYLCASSPLGPNQPQHFGDGTRLSIL.

This sequence joins TRBV19 and TRBJ1-1, with D possibly being TRBD1 (5 bases). Trimming took off 3 bases at V and 8 bases at J, with 13 bases between the two ends. The CDR3 is made up of 13 amino acids. Per the germline V gene, CDR1 is LNHDA and CDR2 is SQIVND (reference sequence). The CDR3: CASSISQGLEAFF. The CDR3 nucleotides read TGTGCCAGTAGTATCAGTCAGGGCTTGGAAGCTTTCTTT.

In DNA form, the CDR3 reads TGTGCCAGCAGCGTTCCGGGACAGGGAGCGGCGGACGAGCAGTACTTC. As protein: CASSVPGQGAADEQYF. The rearrangement joins TRBV5-6 to TRBJ2-7; 9 bases line up with TRBD1. CDR1 is SGHDT, CDR2 YYEEEE, per germline. The CDR3 has 16 amino acids. V was clipped by 4 bases and J by 5 bases; unmatched bases: 13.

V gene TRBV11-3 combines with J gene TRBJ2-5; D assignment may be TRBD1 or TRBD2 (5 bases each). CDR1 is SGHNT and CDR2 is YENEEA in the germline V gene. The CDR3 covers 15 residues. V lost 4 bases to trimming and J lost 9 bases, with 21 bases between them. Here the CDR3 reads CASSSERGPQRSQYF. The DNA of the CDR3 is TGTGCCAGCAGCTCCGAAAGGGGACCTCAGAGGTCCCAGTACTTC.

This chain uses TRBV11-2 with TRBJ2-5; D might be TRBD1 (7 bases). The CDR3 sequence is 13 residues long. Germline assignment: CDR1 SGHAT and CDR2 FQNNGV. V lost 2 bases and J lost 13, with 17 bases in between. The CDR3 nucleotides read TGTGCCAGCAGCTTAAGCCAGGGGGGCCCAATGTACTTC. As protein: CASSLSQGGPMYF.

J is TRBJ2-5 and V is TRBV13, with D hard to call. V dropped 1 base and J dropped 2 bases, with 8 bases sitting between them. CDR1 is PRHDT and CDR2 is FYEKMQ in the germline V gene (reference sequence). There are 14 residues in the CDR3. The CDR3 here is CASSLDARQETQYF. The DNA of the CDR3 is TGTGCCAGCAGCTTAGACGCTCGTCAAGAGACCCAGTACTTC.

The chain links TRBV2 to TRBJ2-5; TRBD1 matches 7 bases. Germline V gene sequence: CDR1 SNHLY, CDR2 FYNNEI. CDR3 length: 16 amino acids. The trim removed 7 bases at V and 1 base at J, leaving 12 bases unmatched. The CDR3 DNA reads TGTGCCAGCAAACGCTTGACAGGGCCCATCCAAGAGACCCAGTACTTC. This encodes CASKRLTGPIQETQYF.

This chain uses TRBV9 with TRBJ2-7, with 7 nucleotides matching TRBD1. V shed 0 bases, J shed 7 bases, and the junction held 10 bases outside the gene matches. The germline gives CDR1 SGDLS, CDR2 YYNGEE. The CDR3 spans 15 residues. CDR3 protein: CASSVALYAQGEQYF. DNA for the CDR3: TGTGCCAGCAGCGTAGCTCTTTACGCACAGGGGGAGCAGTACTTC.

V gene TRBV7-9 combines with J gene TRBJ1-4, with 11 bases lining up with TRBD1. Trimming removed 6 bases from V and 3 bases from J; junction bases left unmatched: 9. Germline-derived CDR1 and CDR2 are SEHNR and FQNEAQ (reference sequence). The CDR3 totals 17 residues. As DNA, the CDR3 is TGTGCCAGCAGTTCCGGGACAGGGGGACCACCTAATGAAAAACTGTTTTTT. Its translation is CASSSGTGGPPNEKLFF.

The chain is built from TRBV11-3 and TRBJ1-1; no definite D call. With 1 base removed from V and 2 bases from J, the gap between germline ends came to 8 bases. CDR1 and CDR2 (germline): SGHNT, YENEEA. The CDR3 runs 14 residues. CDR3 DNA: TGTGCCAGCAGCTTAGGTACGAGAAACACTGAAGCTTTCTTT. Translation: CASSLGTRNTEAFF.

The gene calls are TRBV4-2 and TRBJ2-1, with D hard to call. The germline CDR1 and CDR2 sequences are LGHNA and YNFKEQ. The CDR3 runs to 16 residues. V shed 0 bases and J shed 0 bases, with 9 bases lying between them. As DNA, the CDR3 is TGTGCCAGCAGCCAAGATCTCTGGAGCTCCTACAATGAGCAGTTCTTC. Translation: CASSQDLWSSYNEQFF.

The chain joins TRBV2 to TRBJ2-7, with TRBD1 identical over 8 bases. Germline V gene lookup returns CDR1 SNHLY and CDR2 FYNNEI. The CDR3 runs 12 residues. J was trimmed by 6 bases and V by 6 bases; bases with no gene match: 4. The CDR3 DNA follows: TGTGCCAGCAGGGATGACAGGGGCGAGCAGTACTTC. Its translation: CASRDDRGEQYF. The whole variable domain, filled in from reference TRBV2 and TRBJ2-7, reads EPEVTQTPSHQVTQMGQEVILRCVPISNHLYFYWYRQILGQKVEFLVSFYNNEISEKSEIFDDQFSVERPDGSNFTLKIRSTKLEDSAMYFCASRDDRGEQYFGPGTRLTVT.

The chain uses TRBV6-1 and TRBJ2-5; D tentatively reads TRBD1 or TRBD2 (5 bases each). The DNA end is more similar to TRBJ2-7, so the J call may be wrong. The V gene's germline CDR1 is MNHNS and CDR2 SASEGT. This CDR3 has 12 residues. The CDR3 DNA sequence: TGTGCCAGCAGGGGGGACTCCTACGAGCAGTACTTC. Translated, it gives CASRGDSYEQYF.

The V gene is TRBV13, the J gene TRBJ2-7, with D perhaps assigned TRBD1 or TRBD2 (5 bases each). CDR1 PRHDT and CDR2 FYEKMQ come from the germline V gene (reference sequence). Trimming pared 5 bases from V and 5 bases from J, leaving 19 bases between. This CDR3 has 15 amino acids. As DNA, the CDR3 is TGTGCCAGCAGCCCCTCGGGGCTAGTCCTCCACGAGCAGTACTTC. Amino acid sequence: CASSPSGLVLHEQYF.

The chain has TRBV7-9 and TRBJ1-3; unclear D gene. V was cut by 6 bases and J by 0 bases, with 12 bases left in between. In germline, CDR1 is SEHNR, CDR2 FQNEAQ (reference sequence). This CDR3 is built from 15 residues. In nucleotides, the CDR3 is TGTGCCAGCAGTCTCGGGCCGGCCTCTGGAAACACCATATATTTT. Amino acid sequence: CASSLGPASGNTIYF.

The chain couples TRBV7-3 to TRBJ2-2; D possibly matches TRBD1 or TRBD2 (5 bases each). V lost 5 bases to trimming and J lost 7 bases, with 17 bases between them. The CDR3 extends over 15 amino acids. Germline CDR1 reads SGHTA; CDR2 reads FQGTGA. The CDR3 nucleotides are TGTGCCAGCAGCCTAAACGGGGCCGAGGGCGGGGAGCTGTTTTTT. Protein: CASSLNGAEGGELFF.

The genes are TRBV19 and TRBJ2-1; D is undetermined. CDR1 and CDR2 (germline): LNHDA, SQIVND (reference sequence). V was trimmed by 8 bases and J by 8 bases, leaving 10 bases between them. This CDR3 comprises 11 residues. The CDR3 loop is CASRAGYEQFF. The CDR3 nucleotides are TGTGCCAGTCGGGCCGGCTATGAGCAGTTCTTC.

Only a few counts were recorded for this clone. The chain joins TRBV13 to TRBJ2-7; perhaps TRBD2 as D (6 bases). Germline loops: CDR1 PRHDT, CDR2 FYEKMQ (reference sequence). The CDR3 sequence is 17 residues long. The V and J ends lost 3 bases and 2 bases respectively, with 20 bases between them. As DNA, the CDR3 is TGTGCCAGCAGCTTCGCCCGACTTAGCGGAAAGCCCTACGAGCAGTACTTC. Its translation is CASSFARLSGKPYEQYF.

The V gene is TRBV9, the J gene TRBJ2-3, with D tentatively TRBD1 or TRBD2 (5 bases each). Germline values: CDR1 SGDLS, CDR2 YYNGEE. Trimming shortened V by 0 bases and J by 4 bases, and 15 bases separated the two germline ends. The CDR3 loop spans 16 amino acids. The CDR3 spells CASSVATVGTSDTQYF. The DNA for the CDR3 is TGTGCCAGCAGCGTAGCTACAGTCGGGACCTCAGATACGCAGTATTTT.